The 26 T cell receptor beta chains presented below share a single source sample, sequenced in a study of Ad26.COV2.S vaccination and SARS-CoV-2 variants. Repertoires were generated with immunoSEQ multiplex PCR, while TCRdb's copy carries only in-frame clones and drops some. The table shows some 520,000 clones, with around 90% occurring only once. The treatment: roughly 20 received Ad26.COV2.S at low or high dose, single or two shots; a few received placebo; per-sample allocation not given. Collection of samples fell on day 63 after the first vaccine or placebo injection. The sequencing here drew on peripheral blood, taken in a trial of Ad26.COV2.S vaccine versus placebo. Every receptor here comes from a person aged 18-65 years who received the Ad26.COV2.S COVID-19 vaccine or a placebo.

The J gene is TRBJ2-5, the V gene TRBV13; TRBD1 aligns across 9 bases. Trimming removed 7 bases from V and 3 bases from J; junction bases left unmatched: 15. The CDR3 spans 17 residues. Germline V gene sequence: CDR1 PRHDT, CDR2 FYEKMQ (reference sequence). This CDR3 is CASTPQGSRTGEETQYF. The CDR3 nucleotides read TGTGCCAGCACCCCCCAGGGCTCTAGGACAGGGGAAGAGACCCAGTACTTC.

The rearrangement joins TRBV28 to TRBJ2-7; 7 nucleotides agree with TRBD2. This CDR3 has 18 amino acids. In germline, CDR1 is MDHEN, CDR2 SYDVKM. V lost 5 bases, J lost 0 bases, and 16 bases stayed unmatched. The CDR3 nucleotides are TGTGCCAGCAGTGGGGGACTATATCGCATAAAAAGCTCCTACGAGCAGTACTTC. Translated: CASSGGLYRIKSSYEQYF.

As regards this clone: The sample has other DNA sequences that encode this CDR3 too. This chain uses TRBV7-2 with TRBJ1-1, with a weak D call TRBD1 (5 bases). Germline-derived CDR1 and CDR2 are SGHTA and FQGNSA. The length of the CDR3 is 14 residues. V dropped 2 bases and J dropped 0 bases, with 7 bases sitting between them. The CDR3 coding sequence is TGTGCCAGCAGCTTACGGGGGTTGAACACTGAAGCTTTCTTT. It translates to CASSLRGLNTEAFF.

The chain employs TRBV7-9 and TRBJ2-6; no clear D gene. The CDR3 consists of 19 residues. The V and J ends lost 3 bases and 0 bases respectively, with 18 bases between them. Germline V gene sequence: CDR1 SEHNR, CDR2 FQNEAQ (reference sequence). CDR3: CASSFRVGQESSGANVLTF. The CDR3 DNA sequence: TGTGCCAGCAGCTTTCGAGTTGGGCAGGAAAGCTCTGGGGCCAACGTCCTGACTTTC.

This chain joins TRBV5-4 and TRBJ2-1, with 13 bases aligning to TRBD2. Germline-derived CDR1 and CDR2 are SGHNT and YYREEE (reference sequence). This CDR3 contains 15 residues. V lost 4 bases and J lost 10; bases outside the gene matches: 8. The CDR3 bases are TGTGCCAGCAGCGCGGGGACTAGCGGGACTCTCGAGCAGTTCTTC. Translated: CASSAGTSGTLEQFF. Full variable domain (outside the CDR3, taken from reference TRBV5-4 and TRBJ2-1): ETGVTQSPTHLIKTRGQQVTLRCSSQSGHNTVSWYQQALGQGPQFIFQYYREEENGRGNFPPRFSGLQFPNYSSELNVNALELDDSALYLCASSAGTSGTLEQFFGPGTRLTVL.

CDR3 loop: CASSQLVGTSVEQYF. CDR3 sequence (DNA): TGTGCCAGCAGCCAACTTGTCGGGACTAGCGTCGAGCAGTACTTC. V usage is TRBV27 and J usage is TRBJ2-7; 10 bases match TRBD2. This CDR3 comprises 15 residues. Per germline, CDR1 MNHEY and CDR2 SMNVEV (reference sequence). After removal of 6 bases from V and 6 bases from J, the junction contained 11 bases not matched to a gene.

The chain joins TRBV6-2 or TRBV6-3 to TRBJ2-2; no definite D call. The CDR3 extends over 12 amino acids. Germline V gives CDR1 MNHEY, CDR2 SVGEGT. Trimming removed 6 bases at V and 6 bases at J, with 8 bases between. CDR3 loop: CASSPVAGELFF. CDR3 in DNA: TGTGCCAGCAGCCCAGTAGCCGGGGAGCTGTTTTTT.

V is TRBV5-1 and J is TRBJ2-1, with 10 bases fitting TRBD2. With 5 bases clipped from V and 6 bases from J, the junction kept 8 bases outside the gene matches. This CDR3 spans 15 amino acids. The germline CDR1 and CDR2 sequences are SGHRS and YFSETQ. Here the CDR3 DNA reads TGCGCCAGCAGTACGGGGACTAGCGTCTCCAATGAGCAGTTCTTC. Its translation: CASSTGTSVSNEQFF.

This chain uses TRBV5-1 with TRBJ2-3, with 11 positions matching TRBD2. The CDR3 spans 14 residues. From germline, CDR1 is SGHRS and CDR2 YFSETQ. The trim removed 4 bases at V and 5 bases at J, leaving 3 bases unmatched. DNA for the CDR3: TGCGCCAGCAGCCCCGGACTAGCGGGAGATACGCAGTATTTT. Translated: CASSPGLAGDTQYF.

The V gene is TRBV12-3 or TRBV12-4, the J gene TRBJ2-7, with TRBD1 as a possible D gene (5 bases). Trimming took off 6 bases at V and 3 bases at J, with 9 bases between the two ends. This CDR3 region has 12 residues. CDR3 nucleotide sequence: TGTGCCAGCAGGACAGATATCTACGAGCAGTACTTC. Protein sequence: CASRTDIYEQYF.

CDR3 sequence (DNA): TGTGCCAGCAGCTTAGCAGGGAGTCGGCAAGAGACCCAGTACTTC. As protein: CASSLAGSRQETQYF. The rearrangement joins TRBV7-6 to TRBJ2-5; perhaps TRBD2 as D (5 bases). Trimming shortened V by 0 bases and J by 2 bases, and 10 bases separated the two germline ends. The germline V gene encodes CDR1 SGHVS and CDR2 FNYEAQ. The CDR3 spans 15 residues.

The chain carries TRBV7-8 and TRBJ1-1; D not resolved. The CDR3 length is 14 residues. V lost 1 base, J lost 5 bases, and 11 bases lay in between. Germline V gene lookup returns CDR1 SGHVS and CDR2 FQNEAQ. Written as DNA, the CDR3 is TGTGCCAGCAGCTTAGTCTCCCTTGGGACTGAAGCTTTCTTT. Translating gives CASSLVSLGTEAFF.

This rearrangement joins TRBV27 to TRBJ1-6; D remains unclear. The CDR3 runs to 20 residues. CDR1 and CDR2 from the germline V gene are MNHEY and SMNVEV (reference sequence). V was clipped by 2 bases and J by 8 bases, with 28 bases between them. In DNA form, the CDR3 reads TGTGCCAGCAGTTTAAGGCGGCAGCCGGGAGGCGGTGGGAAGTATTCACCCCTCCACTTT. This sequence encodes CASSLRRQPGGGGKYSPLHF.

CDR3 bases: TGTGCCAGCAGTTTTTTGGACAGCTCTAACTATGGCTACACCTTC. Its protein product is CASSFLDSSNYGYTF. This chain uses TRBV28 with TRBJ1-2; D possibly corresponds to TRBD1 (6 bases). Trimming removed 3 bases at V and 0 bases at J, with 11 bases between. CDR1 MDHEN and CDR2 SYDVKM come from the germline V gene. The length of the CDR3 is 15 residues.

The gene calls are TRBV27 and TRBJ1-6; tentative D call: TRBD1 (5 bases). CDR3 length: 14 residues. CDR1 MNHEY and CDR2 SMNVEV come from the germline V gene (reference sequence). Trimming took 6 bases from V and 7 from J, leaving 13 bases between them. CDR3 amino acids: CASRIDRVNSPLHF. The CDR3 DNA sequence: TGTGCCAGCAGGATTGACAGAGTAAATTCACCCCTCCACTTT.

The chain has TRBV11-2 and TRBJ2-7; D may be TRBD1 (6 bases). Trimming stripped 3 bases from V and 12 bases from J, with 15 bases between. Germline CDR1 and CDR2: SGHAT and FQNNGV. The CDR3 loop spans 12 amino acids. CDR3: CASSLVQGPWYF. The CDR3 DNA is TGTGCCAGCAGCTTGGTCCAGGGGCCTTGGTACTTC. Full variable domain (rest looked up from reference TRBV11-2 and TRBJ2-7): EAGVAQSPRYKIIEKRQSVAFWCNPISGHATLYWYQQILGQGPKLLIQFQNNGVVDDSQLPKDRFSAERLKGVDSTLKIQPAKLEDSAVYLCASSLVQGPWYFGPGTRLTVT.

The chain couples TRBV7-3 to TRBJ2-1; no clear D. Trimming shortened V by 6 bases and J by 8 bases, and 11 bases separated the two germline ends. CDR3 length: 12 amino acids. Per the germline V gene, CDR1 is SGHTA and CDR2 is FQGTGA. The CDR3 is CASSQSPHEQFF. DNA for the CDR3: TGTGCCAGCAGTCAGAGTCCCCATGAGCAGTTCTTC.

This rearrangement joins TRBV19 to TRBJ1-1, with 7 positions matching TRBD1. Germline V CDR1 and CDR2: LNHDA, SQIVND (reference sequence). V dropped 6 bases and J dropped 2; count of bases not matched to a gene: 9. The CDR3 totals 15 residues. CDR3 amino acids: CASRFLGQTNTEAFF. The CDR3 DNA reads as TGTGCCAGTAGATTCTTGGGACAGACAAACACTGAAGCTTTCTTT. Using reference TRBV19 and TRBJ1-1 for the parts outside the CDR3, the full variable domain is DGGITQSPKYLFRKEGQNVTLSCEQNLNHDAMYWYRQDPGQGLRLIYYSQIVNDFQKGDIAEGYSVSREKKESFPLTVTSAQKNPTAFYLCASRFLGQTNTEAFFGQGTRLTVV.

In its sample, this clone was seen a few times. V usage is TRBV5-4 and J usage is TRBJ2-7; the match to TRBD2 covers 7 bases. After removal of 4 bases from V and 3 bases from J, the junction contained 19 bases not matched to a gene. Germline CDR1 SGHNT, CDR2 YYREEE (reference sequence). This CDR3 has 18 amino acids. Written as DNA, the CDR3 is TGTGCCAGCAGCCCGGCTACGGGGGGTCTAGCTTCAAACTACGAGCAGTACTTC. Protein: CASSPATGGLASNYEQYF. Drawing the rest from reference TRBV5-4 and TRBJ2-7, the complete variable domain is ETGVTQSPTHLIKTRGQQVTLRCSSQSGHNTVSWYQQALGQGPQFIFQYYREEENGRGNFPPRFSGLQFPNYSSELNVNALELDDSALYLCASSPATGGLASNYEQYFGPGTRLTVT.

The chain couples TRBV2 to TRBJ2-7; no definite D call. The CDR3 spans 11 residues. Germline V gene sequence: CDR1 SNHLY, CDR2 FYNNEI. V dropped 4 bases and J dropped 2 bases, with 3 bases sitting between them. The CDR3 sequence is CASSGTYEQYF. The CDR3, as DNA: TGTGCCAGCAGTGGGACCTACGAGCAGTACTTC.

V and J are TRBV7-9 and TRBJ2-4; the match to TRBD2 covers 7 bases. This CDR3 contains 14 residues. With 3 bases clipped from V and 15 bases from J, the junction kept 14 bases outside the gene matches. Germline V CDR1 and CDR2: SEHNR, FQNEAQ (reference sequence). The CDR3, as DNA: TGTGCCAGCAGCTTCCCTTTGATGAGCGGGATTTTGTACTTC. Amino acids: CASSFPLMSGILYF.

The table lists this clone with a few counts. The chain uses TRBV4-3 and TRBJ2-2; D gene uncertain. The germline V gene encodes CDR1 LGHNA and CDR2 YSLEER. V was pared by 1 base and J by 0 bases, with 6 bases between. The CDR3 is 15 residues long. CDR3: CASSQVWTNTGELFF. The CDR3 bases are TGCGCCAGCAGCCAAGTATGGACGAACACCGGGGAGCTGTTTTTT.

The V gene is TRBV29-1, the J gene TRBJ2-7; 8 bases align to TRBD1. CDR3 size: 13 residues. V shed 7 bases, J shed 3 bases, and the junction held 8 bases outside the gene matches. Germline V gene data show CDR1 as SQVTM and CDR2 as ANQGSEA. The CDR3 reads CSAGGQGGYEQYF. The CDR3, as DNA: TGCAGCGCTGGCGGACAGGGAGGCTACGAGCAGTACTTC.

This chain joins TRBV3-1 (or the pseudogene TRBV3-2) and TRBJ1-1, with TRBD1 as a possible D gene (6 bases). The V and J ends lost 0 bases and 6 bases respectively, with 20 bases between them. This CDR3 has 17 amino acids. Germline CDR1 LGHDT, CDR2 YNNKEL (reference sequence). CDR3 region: CASSQDNPRTGYPEAFF. The DNA of the CDR3 is TGTGCCAGCAGCCAAGATAACCCCCGCACAGGGTACCCTGAAGCTTTCTTT.

The chain employs TRBV28 and TRBJ2-7; D might be TRBD1 (5 bases). CDR3 length equals 13 residues. In germline, CDR1 is MDHEN, CDR2 SYDVKM. V gave up 6 bases and J gave up 6 bases, with 15 bases separating them. CDR3 loop: CASRTLRQIEQYF. CDR3 coding DNA: TGTGCCAGCAGAACCTTGAGACAGATCGAGCAGTACTTC. The full variable domain, rest sourced from reference TRBV28 and TRBJ2-7, is DVKVTQSSRYLVKRTGEKVFLECVQDMDHENMFWYRQDPGLGLRLIYFSYDVKMKEKGDIPEGYSVSREKKERFSLILESASTNQTSMYLCASRTLRQIEQYFGPGTRLTVT.

This clone was observed a handful of times. This sequence joins TRBV28 and TRBJ2-1; D gene ambiguous. The CDR3 is made up of 13 amino acids. Germline V gives CDR1 MDHEN, CDR2 SYDVKM. With 7 bases removed from V and 4 bases from J, the gap between germline ends came to 11 bases. The CDR3 loop is CASNGGLYNEQFF. The CDR3 nucleotides read TGTGCCAGCAATGGCGGCCTTTACAATGAGCAGTTCTTC.